What follows describes a single TCR beta chain. As yet, its antigen is unknown. This sample was taken from a study of shared clonotypes between healthy human individuals. Study-level background: Two women and a few men aged 18 to 49 served as donors. Per-donor plates numbered three CD4 naive, three CD4 memory, two CD8 naive and one CD8 memory. Study observations and caveats: Larger richness was generally estimated for naive than memory subsets.

Naive CD8 cells comprised CD45RO-negative, CCR7-positively selected cells, excluding terminally differentiated effector memory CD45RA+ cells. The CDR3 extends over 17 amino acids. Germline assignment: CDR1 PRHDT and CDR2 FYEKMQ (reference sequence). The V segment lost 5 bases and the J segment 6 bases; nucleotides outside the gene matches: 17. Running of the assay took place at deep level. Repertoires were generated with immunoSEQ multiplex PCR, while TCRdb's copy carries only in-frame clones and drops some. Of around 1.9 million clones listed, roughly 95% are singletons. The specimen sequenced was naive CD8+ T cells from PBMCs. The TCR originated in a man aged 18 to 30 in good health. Some clones in this sample may be carry-over from other donors' samples. The chain joins TRBV13 to TRBJ2-7; TRBD1 matches at 9 bases. CDR3 nucleotides: TGTGCCAGCAGCACGCATCCGGGACAGGGCTTTGCGTCCGAGCAGTACTTC. It specifies CASSTHPGQGFASEQYF.